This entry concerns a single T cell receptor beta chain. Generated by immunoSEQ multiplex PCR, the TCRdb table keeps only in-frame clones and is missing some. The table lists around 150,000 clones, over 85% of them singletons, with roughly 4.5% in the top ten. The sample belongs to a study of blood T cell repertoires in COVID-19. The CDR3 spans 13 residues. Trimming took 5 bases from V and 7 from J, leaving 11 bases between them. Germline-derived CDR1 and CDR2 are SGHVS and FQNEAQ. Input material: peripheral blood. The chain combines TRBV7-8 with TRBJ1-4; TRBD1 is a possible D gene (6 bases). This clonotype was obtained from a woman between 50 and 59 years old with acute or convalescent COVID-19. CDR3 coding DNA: TGTGCCAGCAGCCGAGGAGGGGGTGAAAAACTGTTTTTT. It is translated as CASSRGGGEKLFF.